The T cell receptor (beta chain) described here comes from a study of T cells expressing NK-cell markers. Study as a whole: The study drew TCR beta repertoires from sorted CD3+CD56+NKG2C+, CD3+CD56+NKG2C- and CD3+CD56-NKG2C+ T cells. The authors sequenced eight donors, of whom seven were HCMV-seropositive and one was seronegative.

General study findings and limits: The study found these clonotypes also leading the CD3+CD56-NKG2C+ fraction in a few donors.

Germline CDR1 reads SEHNR; CDR2 reads FQNEAQ (reference sequence). This CDR3 has 15 amino acids. Turning to this clonotype: Its antigen is still unknown.

Researchers built TCR beta cDNA using 5'RACE template switching with UMIs. Using the 5' RACE reads, TCRdb records one entry per CDR3 protein without DNA. The sample data list over 150,000 distinct CDR3 sequences. The chain uses TRBV7-9 and TRBJ2-3; TCRdb's D call, TRBD1, is unchecked because there is no DNA. This clonotype originated in a man between 18 and 69 years old in good health. Material: blood T cells: a sorted CD56 or NKG2C T cell subset, CD4+ or CD8+ T cells, or bulk PBMC T cells (not recorded which). The chain's CDR3 is CASSSGTGALDTQYF.